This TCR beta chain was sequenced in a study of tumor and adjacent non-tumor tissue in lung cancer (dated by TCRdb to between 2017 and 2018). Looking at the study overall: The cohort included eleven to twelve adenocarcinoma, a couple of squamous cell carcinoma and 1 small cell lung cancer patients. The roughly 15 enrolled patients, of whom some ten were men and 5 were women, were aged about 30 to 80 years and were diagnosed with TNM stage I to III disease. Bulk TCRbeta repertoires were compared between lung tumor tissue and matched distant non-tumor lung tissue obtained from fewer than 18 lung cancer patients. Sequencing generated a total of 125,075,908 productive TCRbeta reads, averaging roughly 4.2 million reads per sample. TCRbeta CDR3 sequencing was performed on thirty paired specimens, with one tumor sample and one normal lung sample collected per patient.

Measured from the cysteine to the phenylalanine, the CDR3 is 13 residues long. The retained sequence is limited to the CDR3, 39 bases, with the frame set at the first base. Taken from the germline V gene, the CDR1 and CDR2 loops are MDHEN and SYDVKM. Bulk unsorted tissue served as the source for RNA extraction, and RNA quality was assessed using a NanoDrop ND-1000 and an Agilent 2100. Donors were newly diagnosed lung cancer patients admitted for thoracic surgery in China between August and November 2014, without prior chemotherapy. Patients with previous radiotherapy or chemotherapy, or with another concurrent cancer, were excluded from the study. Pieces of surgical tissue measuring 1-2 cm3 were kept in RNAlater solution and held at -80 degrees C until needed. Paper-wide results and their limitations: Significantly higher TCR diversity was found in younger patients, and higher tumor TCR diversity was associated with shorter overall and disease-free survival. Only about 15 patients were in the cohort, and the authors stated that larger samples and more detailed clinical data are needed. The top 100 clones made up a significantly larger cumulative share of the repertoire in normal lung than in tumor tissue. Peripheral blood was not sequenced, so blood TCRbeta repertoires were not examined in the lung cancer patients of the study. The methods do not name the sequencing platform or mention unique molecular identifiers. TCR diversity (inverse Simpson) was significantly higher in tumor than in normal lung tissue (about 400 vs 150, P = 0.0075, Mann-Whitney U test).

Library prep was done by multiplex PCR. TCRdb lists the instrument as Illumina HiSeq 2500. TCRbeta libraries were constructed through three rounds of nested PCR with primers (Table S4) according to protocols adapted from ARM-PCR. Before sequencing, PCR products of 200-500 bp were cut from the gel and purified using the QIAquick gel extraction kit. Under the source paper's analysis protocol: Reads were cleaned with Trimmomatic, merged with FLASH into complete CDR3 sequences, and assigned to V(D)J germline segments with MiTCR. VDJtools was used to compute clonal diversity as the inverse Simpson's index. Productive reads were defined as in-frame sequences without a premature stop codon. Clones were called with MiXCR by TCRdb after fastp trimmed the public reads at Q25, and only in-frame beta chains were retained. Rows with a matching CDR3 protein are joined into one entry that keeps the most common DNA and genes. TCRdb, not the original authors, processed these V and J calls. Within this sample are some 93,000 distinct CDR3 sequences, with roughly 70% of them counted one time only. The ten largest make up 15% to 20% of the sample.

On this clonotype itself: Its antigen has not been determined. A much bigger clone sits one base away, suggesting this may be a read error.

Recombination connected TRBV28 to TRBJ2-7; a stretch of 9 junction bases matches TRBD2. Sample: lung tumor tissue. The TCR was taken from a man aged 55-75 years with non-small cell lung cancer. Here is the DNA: TGTGCCAGCAGCGATAGCGGGAGCTACGGGCAGTACTTC. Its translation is CASSDSGSYGQYF.